This T cell receptor beta chain was profiled in a study of shared clonotypes between healthy human individuals. Points on this clone: Its antigen is as yet unknown.

Trimming took 5 bases from V and 4 from J, leaving 15 bases between them. Germline V gene data show CDR1 as MDHEN and CDR2 as SYDVKM. The CDR3 sequence is 15 residues long. Study-wide results and limits: Non-shared clonotypes had lower generation probabilities than those shared by all four donors.

This table comes from immunoSEQ multiplex PCR, and its TCRdb copy is limited to in-frame clones, with some not included. Of approximately 240,000 clones listed, 65% to 70% are singletons. The clonotype comes from a man aged 25-40 years in good health. Material for sequencing was memory CD4+ T cells sorted from blood. Specified subset: CD45RA-negative fraction. The chain has TRBV28 and TRBJ1-5; D unclear. The CDR3 region has the DNA TGTGCCAGCAGTACTAGGGCAGTGGGGAATCAGCCCCAGCATTTT. This sequence encodes CASSTRAVGNQPQHF.